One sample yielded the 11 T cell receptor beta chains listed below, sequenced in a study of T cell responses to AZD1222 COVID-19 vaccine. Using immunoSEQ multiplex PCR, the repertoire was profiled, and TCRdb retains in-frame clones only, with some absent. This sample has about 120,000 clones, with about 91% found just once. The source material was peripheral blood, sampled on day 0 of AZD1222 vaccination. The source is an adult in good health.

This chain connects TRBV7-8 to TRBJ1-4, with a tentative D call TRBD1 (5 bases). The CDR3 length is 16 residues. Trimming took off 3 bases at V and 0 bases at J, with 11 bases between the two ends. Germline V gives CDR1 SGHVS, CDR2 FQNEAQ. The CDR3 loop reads CASSFDRPATNEKLFF. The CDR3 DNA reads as TGTGCCAGCAGCTTCGACAGACCTGCAACTAATGAAAAACTGTTTTTT.

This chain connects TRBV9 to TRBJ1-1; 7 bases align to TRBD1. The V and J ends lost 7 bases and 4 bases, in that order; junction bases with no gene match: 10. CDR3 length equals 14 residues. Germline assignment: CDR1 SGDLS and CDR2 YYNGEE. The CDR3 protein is CASAKRQGGTEAFF. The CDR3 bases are TGTGCCAGCGCGAAACGACAGGGCGGCACTGAAGCTTTCTTT.

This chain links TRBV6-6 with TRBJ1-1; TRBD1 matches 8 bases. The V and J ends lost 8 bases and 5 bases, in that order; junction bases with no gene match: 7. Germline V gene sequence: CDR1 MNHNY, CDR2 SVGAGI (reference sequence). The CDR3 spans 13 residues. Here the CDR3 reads CASHGTGPTEAFF. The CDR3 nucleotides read TGTGCCAGCCATGGGACAGGACCTACTGAAGCTTTCTTT.

The CDR3 loop is CASGPQGGGGTEAFF. As DNA, the CDR3 is TGTGCTAGTGGTCCCCAGGGGGGTGGTGGCACTGAAGCTTTCTTT. This chain uses TRBV12-5 with TRBJ1-1, with 7 bases lining up with TRBD1. Germline assignment: CDR1 LGHNT and CDR2 FRNRAP. The CDR3 runs to 15 residues. V shed 5 bases, J shed 4 bases, and the junction held 10 bases outside the gene matches.

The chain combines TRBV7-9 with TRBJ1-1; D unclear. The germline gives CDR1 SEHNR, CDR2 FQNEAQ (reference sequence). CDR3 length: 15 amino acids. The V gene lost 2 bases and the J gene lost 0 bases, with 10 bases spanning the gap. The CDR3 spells CASSLIFGVNTEAFF. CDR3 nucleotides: TGTGCCAGCAGCTTAATTTTTGGGGTGAACACTGAAGCTTTCTTT.

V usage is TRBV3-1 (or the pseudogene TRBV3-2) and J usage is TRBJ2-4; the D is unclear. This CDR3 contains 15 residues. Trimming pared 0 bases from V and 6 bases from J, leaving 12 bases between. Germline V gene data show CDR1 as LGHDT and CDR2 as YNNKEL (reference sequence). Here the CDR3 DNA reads TGTGCCAGCAGCCAAGATCTCGGCAGGTCAAACATTCAGTACTTC. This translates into CASSQDLGRSNIQYF.

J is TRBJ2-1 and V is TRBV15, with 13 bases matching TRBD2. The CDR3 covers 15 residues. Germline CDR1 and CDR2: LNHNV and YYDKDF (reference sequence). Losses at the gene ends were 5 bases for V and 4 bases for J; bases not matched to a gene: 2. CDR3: CATSPGLAGYNEQFF. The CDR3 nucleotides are TGTGCCACCAGCCCGGGACTAGCGGGGTACAATGAGCAGTTCTTC.

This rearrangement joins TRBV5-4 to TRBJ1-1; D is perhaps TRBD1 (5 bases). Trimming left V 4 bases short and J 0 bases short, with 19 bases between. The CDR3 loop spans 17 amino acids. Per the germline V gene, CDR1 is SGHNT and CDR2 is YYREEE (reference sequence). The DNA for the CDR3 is TGTGCCAGCAGCCCTGGCGGTAGGGGCGCTTTGAACACTGAAGCTTTCTTT. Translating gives CASSPGGRGALNTEAFF. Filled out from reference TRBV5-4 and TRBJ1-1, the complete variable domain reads ETGVTQSPTHLIKTRGQQVTLRCSSQSGHNTVSWYQQALGQGPQFIFQYYREEENGRGNFPPRFSGLQFPNYSSELNVNALELDDSALYLCASSPGGRGALNTEAFFGQGTRLTVV.

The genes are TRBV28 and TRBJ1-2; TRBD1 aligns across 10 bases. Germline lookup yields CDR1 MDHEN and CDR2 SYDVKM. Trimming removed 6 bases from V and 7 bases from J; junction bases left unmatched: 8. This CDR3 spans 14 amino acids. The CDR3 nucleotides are TGTGCCAGCAGATCACTAGGGACAGGGGCTGGCTACACCTTC. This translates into CASRSLGTGAGYTF.

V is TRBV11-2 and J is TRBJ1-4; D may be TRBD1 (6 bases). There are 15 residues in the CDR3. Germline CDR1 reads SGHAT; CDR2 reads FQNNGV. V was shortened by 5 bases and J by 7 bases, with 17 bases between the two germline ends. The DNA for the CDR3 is TGTGCCAGCAGCCCTCACGGGGGGCAGGGTGAAAAACTGTTTTTT. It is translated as CASSPHGGQGEKLFF.

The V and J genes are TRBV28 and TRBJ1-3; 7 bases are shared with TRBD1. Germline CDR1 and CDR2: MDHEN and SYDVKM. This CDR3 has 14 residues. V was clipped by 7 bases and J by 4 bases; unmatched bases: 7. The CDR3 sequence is CASTDRQGGNTIYF. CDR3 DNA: TGTGCCAGCACCGATAGACAGGGCGGAAACACCATATATTTT.